This entry is about one T cell receptor (beta chain). Antigen specificity is unknown. Possible read error: a much larger clone is one base away. This CDR3 is 12 amino acids long. Germline CDR1 reads SQVTM; CDR2 reads ANQGSEA. This sample is drawn from a study of response to subunit inactivated influenza vaccine. Overall study findings and caveats: Only a handful of new T cells, the authors suggested, are recruited with each seasonal influenza vaccination.

TCRdb re-called the RT-PCR reads through MiXCR, storing one row per CDR3 protein. The sample lists about 620,000 distinct CDR3 sequences, roughly 12% occurring once. The same data also contributed to another study, on T cells expressing NK-cell markers. That work adds: It was by 5'RACE template switching with UMIs that TCR beta cDNA was made. Most of the eight sequenced donors tested HCMV-seropositive; one tested seronegative. Once again these clonotypes came out on top in the CD3+CD56-NKG2C+ fraction of a few donors.

The sequencing here drew on PBMCs from blood, taken on the day of vaccination. The source is a man in his fifties or sixties who received an inactivated influenza vaccine. The gene calls are TRBV29-1 and TRBJ2-5; the D gene is possibly TRBD1 (6 bases). In DNA form, the CDR3 reads TGCAGCGCCGGGACACTCCAAGAGAACCAGTACTTC. Translated: CSAGTLQENQYF.